This TCR beta chain was recorded in a study of shared T cell receptors in the human thymus. V was clipped by 3 bases and J by 0 bases, with 16 bases between them. Germline V lookup: CDR1 SGHRS, CDR2 YFSETQ. This CDR3 spans 17 amino acids. Clones were sequenced by immunoSEQ multiplex PCR, and TCRdb holds only the in-frame ones, with some missing. The sample holds 550,000 to 800,000 clones, 80% to 90% seen once. These data also featured in a second study, about human thymus T cells. That investigation notes: Corrective heart surgery yielded the resections from which the thymus tissue came. Blood and thymic repertoires both appeared biased in V and J gene usage. Unrelated individuals reportedly shared highly overlapping thymic TCR repertoires.

This sequence was found in a girl younger than two with a congenital heart defect. The sequenced sample was thymocytes. The chain recombines TRBV5-1 with TRBJ2-1, with D perhaps matching TRBD2 (6 bases). CDR3 residues: CASSWGLSPHSYNEQFF. In DNA, the CDR3 is TGCGCCAGCAGCTGGGGACTGAGTCCGCACTCCTACAATGAGCAGTTCTTC. Together with reference TRBV5-1 and TRBJ2-1, the CDR3 gives the full variable domain: KAGVTQTPRYLIKTRGQQVTLSCSPISGHRSVSWYQQTPGQGLQFLFEYFSETQRNKGNFPGRFSGRQFSNSRSEMNVSTLELGDSALYLCASSWGLSPHSYNEQFFGPGTRLTVL.